The 30 T cell receptor beta chains reported below all come from one sample, sequenced in a study of CD4 T cells in relation to SARS-CoV-2 and coronaviruses. Repertoires were generated with immunoSEQ multiplex PCR, while TCRdb's copy carries only in-frame clones and drops some. The data show tens of thousands of clones, over 75% seen once. Their target antigens are unknown. Sequencing was carried out using naive CD4+ T cells from PBMCs, cultured in vitro. The subset was: naive CD4+ T cells isolated by negative enrichment. The receptors were sampled from an adult with COVID-19.

The chain employs TRBV13 and TRBJ2-3, with 13 bases fitting TRBD2. The CDR3 is made up of 16 amino acids. The J segment lost 3 bases and the V segment lost 5 bases, leaving 5 bases of the junction unmatched. CDR1 is PRHDT, CDR2 FYEKMQ, per germline (reference sequence). CDR3 coding DNA: TGTGCCAGCAGCCGTCCGGGACTAGCGGGAACAGATACGCAGTATTTT. It specifies CASSRPGLAGTDTQYF.

This clone was observed a single time. The chain combines TRBV5-1 with TRBJ2-1, with D perhaps matching TRBD1 (6 bases). Trimming took 3 bases from V and 6 from J, leaving 16 bases between them. The CDR3 length is 15 residues. CDR1 and CDR2 (germline): SGHRS, YFSETQ. CDR3 sequence: CASSSNSRDTNEQFF. The CDR3 bases are TGCGCCAGCAGCTCAAACAGCCGGGACACCAATGAGCAGTTCTTC.

The chain has TRBV5-4 and TRBJ2-1; 12 nucleotides match TRBD2. Trimming cost V 1 base and J 5 bases; bases outside gene matches: 4. The germline gives CDR1 SGHNT, CDR2 YYREEE (reference sequence). There are 16 residues in the CDR3. The CDR3 coding sequence is TGTGCCAGCAGCTTGCTCCGGACTAGCGGGAACAATGAGCAGTTCTTC. This sequence encodes CASSLLRTSGNNEQFF.

The chain is built from TRBV11-2 and TRBJ2-1; 9 positions agree with TRBD1. The CDR3 spans 15 residues. Per germline, CDR1 SGHAT and CDR2 FQNNGV. V dropped 1 base and J dropped 4; count of bases not matched to a gene: 2. The CDR3 here is CASSLGDRVYNEQFF. In DNA, the CDR3 is TGTGCCAGCAGCTTAGGGGACAGGGTGTACAATGAGCAGTTCTTC.

V usage is TRBV28 and J usage is TRBJ1-2; D perhaps matches TRBD1 (6 bases). With 3 bases removed from V and 3 bases from J, the gap between germline ends came to 14 bases. The CDR3 length is 15 residues. Germline V lookup: CDR1 MDHEN, CDR2 SYDVKM. CDR3 bases: TGTGCCAGCAGTTTCCCCGGGGGGCAATACTATGGCTACACCTTC. Translating gives CASSFPGGQYYGYTF.

CDR3: CAIRAQGELYEQYF. CDR3 sequence (DNA): TGTGCCATCAGAGCACAGGGGGAGTTGTACGAGCAGTACTTC. The V and J genes are TRBV10-3 and TRBJ2-7; 8 nucleotides agree with TRBD1. The junction had 8 bases not matched to a gene; V was cut back by 6 bases and J by 4 bases. Germline V gene sequence: CDR1 ENHRY, CDR2 SYGVKD. The CDR3 spans 14 residues.

The chain has TRBV14 and TRBJ2-3; TRBD2 matches at 7 bases. Trimming cost V 3 bases and J 0 bases; bases outside gene matches: 3. Germline V gene lookup returns CDR1 SGHDN and CDR2 FVKESK. The CDR3 length is 15 residues. The CDR3: CASSQRLASTDTQYF. As DNA, the CDR3 is TGTGCCAGCAGCCAGAGACTAGCCAGCACAGATACGCAGTATTTT.

This chain connects TRBV6-2 or TRBV6-3 to TRBJ2-5; D not resolved. V lost 0 bases, J lost 1 base, and 9 bases lay in between. This CDR3 spans 15 amino acids. The germline gives CDR1 MNHEY, CDR2 SVGEGT. CDR3 nucleotide sequence: TGTGCCAGCAGTTACTCTGAGAGCCCCCAAGAGACCCAGTACTTC. Translated, it gives CASSYSESPQETQYF.

This rearrangement joins TRBV3-1 (or the pseudogene TRBV3-2) to TRBJ2-4; D not certain. Germline V CDR1 and CDR2: LGHDT, YNNKEL (reference sequence). Trimming left V 4 bases short and J 0 bases short, with 7 bases between. CDR3 length equals 14 residues. The CDR3 DNA is TGTGCCAGCAGCCCAACATTAGCCAAAAACATTCAGTACTTC. Translated: CASSPTLAKNIQYF.

The chain is built from TRBV29-1 and TRBJ2-1, with D perhaps matching TRBD2 (6 bases). V was clipped by 4 bases and J by 2 bases, with 21 bases between them. CDR3 length: 17 amino acids. Germline loops: CDR1 SQVTM, CDR2 ANQGSEA. The CDR3 DNA reads TGCAGCGTTGTAGACGGGAGTAGGGGTTTGACCTACAATGAGCAGTTCTTC. Its protein product is CSVVDGSRGLTYNEQFF.

The rearrangement uses TRBV28 and TRBJ2-5, with TRBD2 matching over 14 bases. Per the germline V gene, CDR1 is MDHEN and CDR2 is SYDVKM. The CDR3 loop spans 16 amino acids. The V gene end was trimmed by 4 bases and the J gene end by 2 bases; junction bases not matched to a gene: 3. The CDR3: CASSSRTSGRQETQYF. In DNA form, the CDR3 reads TGTGCCAGCAGTTCCCGGACTAGCGGGAGGCAAGAGACCCAGTACTTC.

This clone has only a few counts. The rearrangement links TRBV12-1 to TRBJ2-1; the D call in the table, TRBD1, was not verified against the DNA. TRBV12-1 is noted as a pseudogene. This CDR3 region has 12 residues. CDR3 sequence: CASRQGYNEQFF. In DNA form, the CDR3 reads TGTGCCAGCAGACAGGGCTACAATGAGCAGTTCTTC.

V and J are TRBV6-6 and TRBJ2-7, with D unresolved. Trimming removed 2 bases at V and 3 bases at J, with 8 bases between. The CDR3 has 13 residues. Looked up from germline, CDR1 is MNHNY and CDR2 is SVGAGI (reference sequence). The chain's CDR3 is CASSYRRDYEQYF. In DNA, the CDR3 is TGTGCCAGCAGTTACAGGAGAGACTACGAGCAGTACTTC.

This chain connects TRBV10-3 to TRBJ2-1; a weak D match, TRBD2 (5 bases). Germline CDR1 ENHRY, CDR2 SYGVKD. This CDR3 is 14 amino acids long. Trimming cost V 11 bases and J 5 bases, with 19 bases left between them. The CDR3 sequence is CAARAVLEDNEQFF. The CDR3 DNA reads TGTGCCGCCCGAGCGGTCTTGGAAGACAATGAGCAGTTCTTC.

The chain employs TRBV12-3 or TRBV12-4 and TRBJ2-1; D ambiguous. V was shortened by 8 bases and J by 8 bases, with 13 bases between the two germline ends. The CDR3 sequence is 12 residues long. This chain's CDR3 is CASLEWPYEQFF. The CDR3 DNA reads as TGTGCCAGCCTTGAGTGGCCCTATGAGCAGTTCTTC.

This clone showed up just a few times. The chain combines TRBV29-1 with TRBJ2-7; D remains ambiguous. This CDR3 comprises 12 residues. Germline V gene sequence: CDR1 SQVTM, CDR2 ANQGSEA. Trimming took 3 bases from V and 6 from J, leaving 12 bases between them. CDR3 sequence (DNA): TGCAGCGTTGATGTCAAAACGGGCGAGCAGTACTTC. Amino acids: CSVDVKTGEQYF.

The chain employs TRBV3-1 (or the pseudogene TRBV3-2) and TRBJ1-2; D ambiguous. Germline loops: CDR1 LGHDT, CDR2 YNNKEL (reference sequence). V dropped 0 bases and J dropped 7 bases, with 12 bases sitting between them. There are 14 residues in the CDR3. CDR3 DNA sequence: TGTGCCAGCAGCCAAGACTCCGGAGCAGGTGGCTACACCTTC. Its protein product is CASSQDSGAGGYTF.

The chain has TRBV7-9 and TRBJ2-3, with D unclear. Germline V lookup: CDR1 SEHNR, CDR2 FQNEAQ (reference sequence). Trimming took 3 bases from V and 0 from J, leaving 1 base between them. The CDR3 covers 12 residues. This CDR3 is CASSFSTDTQYF. CDR3 bases: TGTGCCAGCAGCTTTAGCACAGATACGCAGTATTTT.

The chain recombines TRBV7-2 with TRBJ1-5; TRBD1 matches 7 bases. CDR3 length: 15 amino acids. Germline V gene data show CDR1 as SGHTA and CDR2 as FQGNSA. Germline trimming cut 4 bases from V and 6 bases from J; bases unmatched to any gene: 9. The CDR3 DNA follows: TGTGCCAGCAGCTGGACGAAGGGGGCGAGTCAGCCCCAGCATTTT. Translating gives CASSWTKGASQPQHF.

In DNA form, the CDR3 reads TGTGCCAGCAATACCGGGACTCAGCCCCAGCATTTT. It translates to CASNTGTQPQHF. The V and J genes are TRBV6-4 and TRBJ1-5, with D possibly TRBD1 on 5 matching bases. Germline values: CDR1 MRHNA, CDR2 SNTAGT. With 7 bases removed from V and 6 bases from J, the gap between germline ends came to 10 bases. There are 12 residues in the CDR3.

This clone is a singleton in its sample. This chain links TRBV18 with TRBJ2-7, with TRBD1 matching 7 bases. Trimming took 3 bases from V and 3 from J; bases not matched to a gene: 5. The CDR3 totals 14 residues. Germline loops: CDR1 KGHSH, CDR2 LQKENI. The CDR3 region has the DNA TGTGCCAGCTCACCCAGACAGGGCCTCTACGAGCAGTACTTC. Translating it yields CASSPRQGLYEQYF.

The rearrangement links TRBV3-1 (or the pseudogene TRBV3-2) to TRBJ2-7; the match to TRBD2 covers 9 bases. V shed 6 bases, J shed 6 bases, and the junction held 9 bases outside the gene matches. The germline CDR1 and CDR2 sequences are LGHDT and YNNKEL (reference sequence). The CDR3 runs to 14 residues. This CDR3 reads CASSQREVVREQYF. DNA of the CDR3: TGTGCCAGCAGTCAGCGGGAGGTCGTTCGCGAGCAGTACTTC.

This clone was observed a few times. The J gene is TRBJ1-2, the V gene TRBV7-9; maybe TRBD1 (6 bases). V lost 3 bases and J lost 8, with 16 bases in between. Germline values: CDR1 SEHNR, CDR2 FQNEAQ (reference sequence). This CDR3 comprises 14 residues. The CDR3 here is CASSFSEGGRGYTF. CDR3 DNA: TGTGCCAGCAGCTTTAGTGAGGGGGGACGGGGCTACACCTTC.

The gene calls are TRBV7-9 and TRBJ1-6; D remains ambiguous. Between the trimmed V and J ends, which lost 0 bases and 3 bases, there was a span of 12 bases. Germline assignment: CDR1 SEHNR and CDR2 FQNEAQ (reference sequence). The CDR3 runs to 17 residues. Here the CDR3 reads CASSLALGDFYNSPLHF. CDR3 bases: TGTGCCAGCAGCTTAGCCCTAGGAGACTTCTATAATTCACCCCTCCACTTT.

V is TRBV7-9 and J is TRBJ1-1, with D hard to call. Between the trimmed V and J ends, which lost 2 bases and 2 bases, there was a span of 9 bases. Germline assignment: CDR1 SEHNR and CDR2 FQNEAQ (reference sequence). CDR3 length equals 14 residues. The CDR3 region has the DNA TGTGCCAGCAGCTTACAACAGACAAACACTGAAGCTTTCTTT. Amino acids: CASSLQQTNTEAFF.

The rearrangement uses TRBV4-2 and TRBJ2-2; D remains unclear. Germline V gene data show CDR1 as LGHNA and CDR2 as YNFKEQ. The CDR3 extends over 11 amino acids. Trimming shortened V by 5 bases and J by 4 bases, and 2 bases separated the two germline ends. In DNA, the CDR3 is TGTGCCAGCAGCTTCACCGGGGAGCTGTTTTTT. Protein sequence: CASSFTGELFF.

A single count supports this clone. CDR3 residues: CSFEGILPDTQYF. The CDR3 DNA follows: TGCAGCTTCGAGGGGATCCTTCCAGATACGCAGTATTTT. The chain joins TRBV29-1 to TRBJ2-3, with D tentatively TRBD1 or TRBD2 (5 bases each). Trimming removed 8 bases from V and 4 bases from J, with 16 bases in between. The CDR3 loop spans 13 amino acids. Germline V gene data show CDR1 as SQVTM and CDR2 as ANQGSEA.

The gene calls are TRBV19 and TRBJ1-1; 8 nucleotides line up with TRBD1. The germline V gene encodes CDR1 LNHDA and CDR2 SQIVND (reference sequence). Unmatched junction bases numbered 5, after V lost 7 bases and J lost 1 base. The CDR3 sequence is 14 residues long. CDR3 protein: CASIQGAGNTEAFF. The CDR3 DNA follows: TGTGCCAGTATCCAGGGGGCGGGGAACACTGAAGCTTTCTTT. The full variable domain, with the rest looked up from reference TRBV19 and TRBJ1-1, is DGGITQSPKYLFRKEGQNVTLSCEQNLNHDAMYWYRQDPGQGLRLIYYSQIVNDFQKGDIAEGYSVSREKKESFPLTVTSAQKNPTAFYLCASIQGAGNTEAFFGQGTRLTVV.

The V call is TRBV5-1, the J call TRBJ2-7; D perhaps matches TRBD1 (5 bases). CDR3 length: 15 amino acids. Looked up from germline, CDR1 is SGHRS and CDR2 is YFSETQ. V shed 4 bases and J shed 2 bases, with 16 bases lying between them. CDR3 sequence: CASSRNQGITYEQYF. CDR3 bases: TGCGCCAGCAGCCGCAACCAGGGAATTACCTACGAGCAGTACTTC.

There are a few counts of this clone. The chain is built from TRBV5-6 and TRBJ2-7; 7 positions match TRBD1. This CDR3 is built from 12 residues. The germline gives CDR1 SGHDT, CDR2 YYEEEE. With V trimmed by 2 bases and J by 6 bases, 2 bases remained unmatched. DNA for the CDR3: TGTGCCAGCAGCTTTGCAGGGGGCGAGCAGTACTTC. Protein product: CASSFAGGEQYF.